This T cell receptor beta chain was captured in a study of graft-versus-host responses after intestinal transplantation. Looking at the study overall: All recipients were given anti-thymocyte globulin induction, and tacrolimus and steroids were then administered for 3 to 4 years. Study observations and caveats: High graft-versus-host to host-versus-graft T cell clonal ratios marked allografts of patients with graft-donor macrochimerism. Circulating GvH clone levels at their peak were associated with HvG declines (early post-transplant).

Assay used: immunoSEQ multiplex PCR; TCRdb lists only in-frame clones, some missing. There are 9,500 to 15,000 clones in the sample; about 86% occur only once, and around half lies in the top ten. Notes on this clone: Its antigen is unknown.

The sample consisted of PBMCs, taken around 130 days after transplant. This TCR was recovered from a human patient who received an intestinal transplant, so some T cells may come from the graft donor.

CDR3 amino acids: CAWNTMGEQFF. The CDR3 coding sequence is TGTGCCTGGAATACAATGGGTGAGCAGTTCTTC. The chain has TRBV30 and TRBJ2-1; D remains unclear. This CDR3 contains 11 residues. Trimming removed 4 bases at V and 9 bases at J, with 10 bases between. Germline CDR1 GTSNPN, CDR2 SVGIG (reference sequence).